This T cell receptor beta chain was retrieved from a study of blood T cell repertoires in COVID-19. This CDR3 spans 13 amino acids. Trimming pared 8 bases from V and 0 bases from J, leaving 10 bases between. Germline CDR1 WNHNN, CDR2 SYGVQD (reference sequence). Assay: immunoSEQ multiplex PCR; the TCRdb copy retains only in-frame clones and omits some. The repertoire holds 250,000 to 400,000 clones, roughly 88% seen once, with 2.9% in the top ten. This chain links TRBV10-1 with TRBJ1-1, with D tentatively TRBD1 (5 bases). The sequence was collected from a woman aged 30 to 39 with COVID-19, enrolled during active disease. Material: peripheral blood. This chain's CDR3 is CASSMTVNTEAFF. The DNA of the CDR3 is TGCGCCAGCTCAATGACAGTGAACACTGAAGCTTTCTTT.